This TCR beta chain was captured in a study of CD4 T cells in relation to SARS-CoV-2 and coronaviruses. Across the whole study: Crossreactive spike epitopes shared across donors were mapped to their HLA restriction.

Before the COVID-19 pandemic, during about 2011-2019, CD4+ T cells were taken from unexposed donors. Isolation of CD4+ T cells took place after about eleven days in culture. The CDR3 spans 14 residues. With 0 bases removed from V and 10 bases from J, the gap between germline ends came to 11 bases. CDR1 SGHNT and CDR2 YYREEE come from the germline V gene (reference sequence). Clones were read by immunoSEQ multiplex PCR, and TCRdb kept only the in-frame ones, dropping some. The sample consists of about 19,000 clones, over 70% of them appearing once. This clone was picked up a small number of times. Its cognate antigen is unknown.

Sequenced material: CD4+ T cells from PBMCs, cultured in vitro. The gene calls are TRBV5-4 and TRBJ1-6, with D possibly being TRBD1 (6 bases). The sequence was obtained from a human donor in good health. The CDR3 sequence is CASSLAGGGSPLHF. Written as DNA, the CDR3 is TGTGCCAGCAGCTTGGCGGGGGGCGGATCACCCCTCCACTTT.